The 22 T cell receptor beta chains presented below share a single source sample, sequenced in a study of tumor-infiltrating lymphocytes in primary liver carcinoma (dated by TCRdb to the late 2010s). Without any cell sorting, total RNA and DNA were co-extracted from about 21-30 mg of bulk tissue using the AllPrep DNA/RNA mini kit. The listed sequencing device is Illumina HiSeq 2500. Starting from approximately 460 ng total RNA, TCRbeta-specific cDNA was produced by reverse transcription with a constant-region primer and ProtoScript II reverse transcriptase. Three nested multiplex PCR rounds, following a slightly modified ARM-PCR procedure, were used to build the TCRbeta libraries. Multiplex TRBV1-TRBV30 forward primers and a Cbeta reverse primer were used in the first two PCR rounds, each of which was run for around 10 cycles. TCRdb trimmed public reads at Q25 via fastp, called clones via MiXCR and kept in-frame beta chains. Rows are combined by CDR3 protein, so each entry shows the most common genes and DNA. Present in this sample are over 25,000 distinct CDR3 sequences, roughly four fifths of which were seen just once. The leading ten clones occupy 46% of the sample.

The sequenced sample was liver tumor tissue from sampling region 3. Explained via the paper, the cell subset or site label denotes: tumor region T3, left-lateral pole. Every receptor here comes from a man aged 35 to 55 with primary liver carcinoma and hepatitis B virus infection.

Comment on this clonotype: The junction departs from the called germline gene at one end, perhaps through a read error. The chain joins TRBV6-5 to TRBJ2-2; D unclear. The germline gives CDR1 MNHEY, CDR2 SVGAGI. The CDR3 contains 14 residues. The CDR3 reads CPSSYAQSAGELFF. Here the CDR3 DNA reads TGTCCCAGCAGTTACGCCCAGAGCGCCGGGGAGCTGTTTTTT.

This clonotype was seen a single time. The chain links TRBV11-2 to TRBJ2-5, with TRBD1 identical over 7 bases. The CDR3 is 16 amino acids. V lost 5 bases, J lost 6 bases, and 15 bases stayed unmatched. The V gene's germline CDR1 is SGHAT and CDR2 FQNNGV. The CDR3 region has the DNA TGTGCCAGCAGCCAAACACCTGGCAGGGGGAAGAAGACCCAGTACTTC. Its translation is CASSQTPGRGKKTQYF.

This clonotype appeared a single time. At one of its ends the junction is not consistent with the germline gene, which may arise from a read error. CDR3 loop: CARSPPPSSYIEQFF. DNA of the CDR3: TGTGCCAGAAGCCCCCCTCCCAGCTCCTACATTGAGCAGTTCTTC. The genes are TRBV28 and TRBJ2-1; D not certain. Germline V gene sequence: CDR1 MDHEN, CDR2 SYDVKM. This CDR3 comprises 15 residues.

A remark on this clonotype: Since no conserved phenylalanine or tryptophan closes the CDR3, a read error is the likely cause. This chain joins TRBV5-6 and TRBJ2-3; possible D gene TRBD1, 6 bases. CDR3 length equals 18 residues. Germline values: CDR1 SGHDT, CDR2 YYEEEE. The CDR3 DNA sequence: TGCGCCAGCAACACCATGTCGAGGCAGGGGTCGTTCACAGATACGCAGTATTAT. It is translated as CASNTMSRQGSFTDTQYY.

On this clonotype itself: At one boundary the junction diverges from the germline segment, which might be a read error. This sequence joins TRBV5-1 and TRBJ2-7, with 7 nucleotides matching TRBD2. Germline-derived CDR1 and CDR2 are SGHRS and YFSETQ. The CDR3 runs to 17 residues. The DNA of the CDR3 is TGCGCGAGCAGCTTTGACATGGACCCGGGGGGAGGCTACGTGCAGTACTTC. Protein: CASSFDMDPGGGYVQYF.

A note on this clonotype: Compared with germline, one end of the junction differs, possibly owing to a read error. The CDR3 here is CASRTRCKSGSQNIQYF. CDR3 sequence (DNA): TGTGCCAGCAGAACGCGATGCAAATCAGGAAGCCAAAACATTCAGTATTTC. The rearrangement joins TRBV6-5 to TRBJ2-4; no firm D call. The CDR3 is 17 amino acids. The germline gives CDR1 MNHEY, CDR2 SVGAGI.

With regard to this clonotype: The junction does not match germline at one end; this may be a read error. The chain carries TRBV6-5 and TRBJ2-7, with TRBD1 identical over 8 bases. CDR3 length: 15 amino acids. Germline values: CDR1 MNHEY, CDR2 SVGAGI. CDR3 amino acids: CASRIGQGNSYEQYF. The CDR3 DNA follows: TGTGCCAGCAGAATCGGACAGGGCAACTCCTACGAGCAATACTTC.

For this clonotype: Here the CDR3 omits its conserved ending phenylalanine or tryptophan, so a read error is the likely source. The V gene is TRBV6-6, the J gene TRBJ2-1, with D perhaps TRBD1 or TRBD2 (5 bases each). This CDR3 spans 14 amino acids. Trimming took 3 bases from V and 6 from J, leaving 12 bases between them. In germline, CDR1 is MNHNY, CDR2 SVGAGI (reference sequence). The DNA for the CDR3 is TGTGCCAGCAGTTATAACGGGGCCTGCAATGAGCAGTTCATC. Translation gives CASSYNGACNEQFI.

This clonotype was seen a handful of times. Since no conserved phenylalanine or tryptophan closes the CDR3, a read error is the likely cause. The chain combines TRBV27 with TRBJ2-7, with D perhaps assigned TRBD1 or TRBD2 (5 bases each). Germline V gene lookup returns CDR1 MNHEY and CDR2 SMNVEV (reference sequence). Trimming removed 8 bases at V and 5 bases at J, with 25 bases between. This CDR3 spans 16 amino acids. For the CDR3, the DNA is TGTGCCAGCGCCAGACGGGACCCCGGAGGTGGCGACGAGCAGTACCTC. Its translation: CASARRDPGGGDEQYL.

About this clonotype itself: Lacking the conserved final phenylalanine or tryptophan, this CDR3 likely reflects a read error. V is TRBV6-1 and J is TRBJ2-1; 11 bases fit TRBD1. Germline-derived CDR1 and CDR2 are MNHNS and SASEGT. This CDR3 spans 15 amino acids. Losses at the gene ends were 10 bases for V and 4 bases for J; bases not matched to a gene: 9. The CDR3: CANRVGTGGYNEQFL. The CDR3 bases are TGTGCCAACAGAGTCGGGACAGGGGGATACAATGAGCAGTTCTTA.

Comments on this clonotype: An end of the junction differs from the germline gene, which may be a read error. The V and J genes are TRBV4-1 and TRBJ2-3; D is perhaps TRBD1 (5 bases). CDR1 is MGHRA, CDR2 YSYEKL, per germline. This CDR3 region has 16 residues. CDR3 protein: CANSQDWQGWADMQYF. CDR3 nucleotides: TGCGCCAACAGCCAAGATTGGCAGGGATGGGCAGATATGCAGTATTTT.

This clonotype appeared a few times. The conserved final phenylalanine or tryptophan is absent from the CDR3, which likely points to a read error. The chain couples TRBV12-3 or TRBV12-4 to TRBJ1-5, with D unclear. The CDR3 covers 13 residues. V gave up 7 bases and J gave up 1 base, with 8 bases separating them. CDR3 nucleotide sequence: TGTGCCAGCAAGATGGGGAGCAATCAGCCCCAGCATTCT. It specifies CASKMGSNQPQHS.

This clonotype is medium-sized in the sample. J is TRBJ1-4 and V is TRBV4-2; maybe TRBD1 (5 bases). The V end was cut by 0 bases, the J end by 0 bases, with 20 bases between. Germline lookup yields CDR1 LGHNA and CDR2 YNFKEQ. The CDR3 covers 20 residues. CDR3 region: CASSQEFRGKGSATNEKLFF. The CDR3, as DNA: TGTGCCAGCAGCCAAGAGTTTCGGGGAAAGGGGTCTGCAACTAATGAAAAACTGTTTTTT.

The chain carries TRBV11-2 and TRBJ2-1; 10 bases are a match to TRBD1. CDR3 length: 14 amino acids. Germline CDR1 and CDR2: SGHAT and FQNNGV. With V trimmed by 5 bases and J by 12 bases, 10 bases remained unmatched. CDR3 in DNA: TGTGCCAGCAGCCGAGGGTCCGGGGACAGGGGGCAGTTCTTC. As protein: CASSRGSGDRGQFF.

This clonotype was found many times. CDR3 in amino acids: CASSPERAVNQPQHF. In DNA form, the CDR3 reads TGTGCCAGCAGCCCCGAGAGGGCAGTTAATCAGCCCCAGCATTTT. The V gene is TRBV7-8, the J gene TRBJ1-5, with D uncertain. Looked up from germline, CDR1 is SGHVS and CDR2 is FQNEAQ. V lost 5 bases, J lost 4 bases, and 15 bases lay in between. The CDR3 sequence is 15 residues long.

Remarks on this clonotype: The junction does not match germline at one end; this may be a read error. This CDR3 is CASSLDPWSSRKGETQYF. Written as DNA, the CDR3 is TGTGCCAGCAGCTTAGATCCGTGGTCTAGCAGGAAAGGAGAGACCCAATACTTC. J is TRBJ2-5 and V is TRBV11-2; D may be TRBD2 (5 bases). Germline CDR1 and CDR2: SGHAT and FQNNGV. The CDR3 is made up of 18 amino acids. Variable domain in full (rest from reference TRBV11-2 and TRBJ2-5): EAGVAQSPRYKIIEKRQSVAFWCNPISGHATLYWYQQILGQGPKLLIQFQNNGVVDDSQLPKDRFSAERLKGVDSTLKIQPAKLEDSAVYLCASSLDPWSSRKGETQYFGPGTRLLVL.

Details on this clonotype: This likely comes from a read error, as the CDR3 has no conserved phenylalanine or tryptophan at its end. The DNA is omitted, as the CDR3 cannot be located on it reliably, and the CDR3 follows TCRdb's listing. The CDR3 reads CSVGQGGDTQCS. This chain links TRBV29-1 with TRBJ2-3; the listed D gene, TRBD2, was not tested against the DNA. Both ends counted, the CDR3 spans 12 residues. Germline values: CDR1 SQVTM, CDR2 ANQGSEA.

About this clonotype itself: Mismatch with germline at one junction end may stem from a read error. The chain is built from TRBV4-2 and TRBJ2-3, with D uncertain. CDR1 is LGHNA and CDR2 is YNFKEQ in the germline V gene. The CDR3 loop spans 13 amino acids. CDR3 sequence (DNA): TGTGCCAGCTGCCAAGATTTGGGCAGGAGGCAGTATTTT. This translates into CASCQDLGRRQYF.

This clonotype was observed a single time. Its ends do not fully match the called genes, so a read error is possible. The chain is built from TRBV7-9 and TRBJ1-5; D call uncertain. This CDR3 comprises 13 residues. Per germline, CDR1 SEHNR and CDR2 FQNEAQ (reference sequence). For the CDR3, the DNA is TGTGTCAGCAGCGGCAGTATCACTCAGCCCCAACATTTT. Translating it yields CVSSGSITQPQHF.

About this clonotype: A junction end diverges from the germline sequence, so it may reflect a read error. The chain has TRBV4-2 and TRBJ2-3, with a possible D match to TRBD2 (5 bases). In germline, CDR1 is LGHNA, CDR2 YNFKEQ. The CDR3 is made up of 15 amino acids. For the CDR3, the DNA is TGTGCCGGCAGCCAAGGGAAGGGAGTGACGGATACGCAGTATTTT. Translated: CAGSQGKGVTDTQYF.

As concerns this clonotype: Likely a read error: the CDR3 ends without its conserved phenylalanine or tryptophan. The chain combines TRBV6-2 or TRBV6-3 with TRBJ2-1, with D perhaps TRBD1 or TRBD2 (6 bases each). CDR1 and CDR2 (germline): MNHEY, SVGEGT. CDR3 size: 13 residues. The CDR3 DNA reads TGTGCTAGCAGGACTACAGGGTACGGTGAGCAGTTCCTC. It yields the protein CASRTTGYGEQFL.

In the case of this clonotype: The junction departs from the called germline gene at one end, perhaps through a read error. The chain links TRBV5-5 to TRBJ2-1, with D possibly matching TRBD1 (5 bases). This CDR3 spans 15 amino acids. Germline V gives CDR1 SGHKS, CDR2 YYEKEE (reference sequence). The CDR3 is CASSPGQGSFNEQFF. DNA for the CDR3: TGTGCCAGCAGTCCTGGTCAGGGCTCCTTCAATGAGCAGTTCTTC.